These 5 T cell receptor beta chains were sequenced from one sample in a study of spatial heterogeneity in lung cancer. Antigens of these TCRs are unknown. Using its own MiXCR run on the 5' RACE reads, TCRdb lists one record per CDR3 protein. The table shows 3,400 or so distinct CDR3 sequences, with 15% occurring only once. Study findings and constraints: The study found that expanded intratumoral alpha and beta TCR counts tracked tumor mutation counts.

Time point indicated: sample taken at primary tumor resection. The sequencing here drew on lung tumor tissue, taken at surgery. Every receptor here comes from a female donor with early-stage non-small cell lung cancer.

This clonotype is medium-sized within its sample. CDR3 in amino acids: CASSPGRQGGGEKLFF. The CDR3 nucleotides read TGTGCCAGCTCACCAGGGAGACAGGGCGGTGGAGAAAAACTGTTTTTT. This chain uses TRBV18 with TRBJ1-4; 7 bases are shared with TRBD1. Trimming cost V 2 bases and J 8 bases; bases outside gene matches: 11. The CDR3 length is 16 residues. The germline V gene has CDR1 KGHSH and CDR2 LQKENI. The full variable domain, its missing parts supplied by reference TRBV18 and TRBJ1-4, is NAGVMQNPRHLVRRRGQEARLRCSPMKGHSHVYWYRQLPEEGLKFMVYLQKENIIDESGMPKERFSAEFPKEGPSILRIQQVVRGDSAAYFCASSPGRQGGGEKLFFGSGTQLSVL.

In this sample, this clonotype turned up many times. The chain combines TRBV20-1 with TRBJ2-7; TRBD2 aligns across 9 bases. Looked up from germline, CDR1 is DFQATT and CDR2 is SNEGSKA (reference sequence). This CDR3 has 15 amino acids. J gave up 3 bases and V 1 base, and 7 bases lay outside the gene matches. In DNA form, the CDR3 reads TGCAGTGCTAGAGCCCCTAGCGGGGAACTCTACGAGCAGTACTTC. Translated: CSARAPSGELYEQYF.

This clonotype showed up just a few times. This chain links TRBV3-1 with TRBJ2-1; D unresolved. Between the trimmed V and J ends, which lost 0 bases and 15 bases, there was a span of 12 bases. The CDR3 has 12 residues. Germline assignment: CDR1 LGHDT and CDR2 YNNKEL (reference sequence). CDR3 sequence (DNA): TGTGCCAGCAGCCAAGATCTTCGTCAGCGGTTCTTC. It yields the protein CASSQDLRQRFF.

This clonotype was counted many times. CDR3 region: CASSLGHRGDEKLFF. The CDR3 DNA reads TGTGCCAGCAGCTTAGGTCACAGGGGGGATGAAAAACTGTTTTTT. The chain links TRBV13 to TRBJ1-4; 8 bases match TRBD1. J gave up 6 bases and V 0 bases, and 3 bases lay outside the gene matches. CDR3 size: 15 residues. Germline V gene lookup returns CDR1 PRHDT and CDR2 FYEKMQ (reference sequence).

By sample fraction, this clonotype is medium-sized. The V gene is TRBV4-1, the J gene TRBJ1-1, with D possibly TRBD1 on 6 matching bases. The germline gives CDR1 MGHRA, CDR2 YSYEKL. The CDR3 is made up of 14 amino acids. Trimming cost V 3 bases and J 10 bases, with 18 bases left between them. DNA for the CDR3: TGCGCCAGCAGCCAGATTGGGTACAGGGCAGGAGCTTTCTTT. Amino acid sequence: CASSQIGYRAGAFF.